The clone carrying this T cell receptor beta chain was detected only a few times. The antigen is undetermined. This sample includes further DNA sequences coding for the same CDR3. Expressed TCRB transcripts were sequenced because the isolated RNA had all been reverse transcribed beforehand. Some clones are missing from TCRdb's copy, which holds only in-frame ones; the method was immunoSEQ multiplex PCR. The sample comprises 860,000 or so clones, roughly a sixth of which are singletons, and roughly 0.025% rests with the top ten. The data belong to a study of beta chain features in type 1 diabetes. Study-wide points: Significant though moderate, a shortening of TCRB CDR3s appeared in all four CD4+ subsets of Type 1 diabetes patients.

The V end was cut by 4 bases, the J end by 5 bases, with 3 bases between. This CDR3 has 10 residues. Germline values: CDR1 DFQATT, CDR2 SNEGSKA (reference sequence). Sample: naive CD4+ T cells from blood. V usage is TRBV20-1 and J usage is TRBJ2-1; no definite D call. The TCR originated in a woman between 18 and 29 years old in good health. The CDR3 DNA sequence: TGCAGTGCTACCAACAATGAGCAGTTCTTC. Protein sequence: CSATNNEQFF.